These T cell receptor beta chains were read from a single sample in a study of shared clonotypes between healthy human individuals. Sequencing was performed with immunoSEQ multiplex PCR; in TCRdb, only in-frame clones are kept and a portion is missing. The sample has 1 million to 1.2 million clones; 60% to 80% are singletons. The sequencing sample was made of memory CD4+ T cells from PBMCs. The receptor source for this set is a man aged 18 to 30 in good health. Some clones in this sample may be carry-over from other donors' samples. CDR3s include the opening cysteine and the closing phenylalanine or tryptophan. The order of the fields is V gene, J gene, clone size, D gene, CDR3 DNA, CDR3 protein. D genes are given only for firm matches. Not all rows give a size; the values are once, few, many and, for expanded clones, a class.

>TRBV10-3|TRBJ2-3|NA|TRBD2
TGTGCCATCAGAACTAGCGGGCCATCCTGGAGCACAGATACGCAGTATTTT
CAIRTSGPSWSTDTQYF
>TRBV18|TRBJ2-7|NA|NA
TGTGCCAGCTCACCACCGGGACGCTACGAGCAGTACTTC
CASSPPGRYEQYF
>TRBV29-1|TRBJ2-7|NA|NA
TGCAGCGTTGACGCGGGACTTCTGACAACCTACGAGCAGTACTTC
CSVDAGLLTTYEQYF
>TRBV5-4|TRBJ2-5|once|NA
TGTGCCAGCAGCTTGTCTCTAAGCCAAGAGACCCAGTACTTC
CASSLSLSQETQYF
>TRBV11-2|TRBJ2-5|NA|TRBD2
TGTGCCAGCAGCTTAGGTTCCAGCGGGAGGGCCTCAGAGACCCAGTACTTC
CASSLGSSGRASETQYF
>TRBV5-1|TRBJ1-5|once|TRBD1
TGCGCCAGCAGCTTGGAGGGGGCCAGCAATCAGCCCCAGCATTTT
CASSLEGASNQPQHF
>TRBV6-4|TRBJ2-1|NA|TRBD1
TGTGCCAGCAGTGAGGACAGGTACAATGAGCAGTTCTTC
CASSEDRYNEQFF
>TRBV5-1|TRBJ1-2|NA|NA
TGCGCCAGCAGCTCCGGACAAGAAGGCTACACCTTC
CASSSGQEGYTF
>TRBV10-1|TRBJ2-3|NA|TRBD2
TGCGCCAGCACACCGCATCGGGCGGGAGAGCGGGATACGCAGTATTTT
CASTPHRAGERDTQYF
>TRBV2|TRBJ2-3|NA|NA
TGTGCCAGCAGCCAACTTAGCGGCTACACAGATACGCAGTATTTT
CASSQLSGYTDTQYF
>TRBV14|TRBJ2-7|NA|NA
TGTGCCAGCAGCCCCCTGCCGACCTACGAGCAGTACTTC
CASSPLPTYEQYF
>TRBV6-5|TRBJ2-2|NA|NA
TGTGCCAGCAGATCCCATACCGGGGAGCTGTTTTTT
CASRSHTGELFF
>TRBV7-2|TRBJ2-7|NA|TRBD1
TGTGCCAGCAGCGCCCGACCCGGGACAGGCAGCTACGAGCAGTACTTC
CASSARPGTGSYEQYF
>TRBV19|TRBJ1-1|NA|NA
TGTGCCAGTAGTATAGGGTGGCGGGGGTCCGGGTCCACTGAAGCTTTCTTT
CASSIGWRGSGSTEAFF
>TRBV7-6|TRBJ2-2|NA|TRBD2
TGTGCCAGCAGCTTACGGATAGCGGGAGACACCGGGGAGCTGTTTTTT
CASSLRIAGDTGELFF
>TRBV30|TRBJ2-2|once|TRBD2
TGTGCCTGGAAAAGCGGGAGCTGGGACGGGGAGCTGTTTTTT
CAWKSGSWDGELFF
>TRBV28|TRBJ2-3|once|NA
TGTGCCAGCAGTTTAGCAGGGGGCACAGATACGCAGTATTTT
CASSLAGGTDTQYF
>TRBV29-1|TRBJ1-1|NA|NA
TGCAGCGTTGAAGATTATTATAGAGCTTTCTTT
CSVEDYYRAFF
>TRBV25-1|TRBJ1-3|once|TRBD1
TGTGCCAGCAGTGATTCCCGGACAGGGCGAAACACCATATATTTT
CASSDSRTGRNTIYF
>TRBV27|TRBJ2-5|NA|NA
TGTGCCAGCAGTTCGCTTGGAGAGACCCAGTACTTC
CASSSLGETQYF
>TRBV29-1|TRBJ2-7|NA|NA
TGCAGCGTAAACTCCCGAGGGGCCTACGAGCAGTACTTC
CSVNSRGAYEQYF
>TRBV5-1|TRBJ2-5|NA|TRBD2
TGCGCCAGCAGCCCGGGACTAGCGGGAGTTCGGGAAGAGACCCAGTACTTC
CASSPGLAGVREETQYF
>TRBV7-9|TRBJ2-7|NA|NA
TGTGCCAGCAGCTTCCCCCCCTCCTACGAGCAGTACTTC
CASSFPPSYEQYF
>TRBV19|TRBJ1-1|NA|NA
TGTGCCAGTAGTATACGCACCCCCCCTGAAGCTTTCTTT
CASSIRTPPEAFF
>TRBV30|TRBJ1-1|NA|NA
TGTGCCTGGAGTGTACACGGGGGAAACACTGAAGCTTTCTTT
CAWSVHGGNTEAFF
>TRBV7-6|TRBJ2-7|NA|NA
TGTGCCAGCAGCTTACGACAAGGGGGCTACGAGCAGTACTTC
CASSLRQGGYEQYF
>TRBV6-5|TRBJ1-4|few|TRBD1
TGTGCCAGCAGCCGACAGGGCCCTAATGAAAAACTGTTTTTT
CASSRQGPNEKLFF
>TRBV29-1|TRBJ1-2|NA|NA
TGCAGCGTTGCGGGCCTCACTAACTATGGCTACACCTTC
CSVAGLTNYGYTF
>TRBV5-1|TRBJ2-1|NA|NA
TGCGCCAGCAGCTTGTTCGGTCGTTCCTACAATGAGCAGTTCTTC
CASSLFGRSYNEQFF
>TRBV7-2|TRBJ2-7|NA|NA
TGTGCCAGCAGCCAGACGAGAACCTACGAGCAGTACTTC
CASSQTRTYEQYF
>TRBV5-1|TRBJ1-1|NA|TRBD1
TGCGCCAGCAGCTTGGTGGTAAAGACAGGGGCGGAATCTGGCACTGAAGCTTTCTTT
CASSLVVKTGAESGTEAFF
>TRBV6-5|TRBJ2-1|once|TRBD2
TGTGCCACCTCAATAGCGGGAGGGCCGTGGGATGAGCAGTTCTTC
CATSIAGGPWDEQFF
>TRBV4-1|TRBJ2-7|NA|NA
TGCGCCAGCAGCCAAGCCAGGGACGTCTACTTC
CASSQARDVYF
>TRBV27|TRBJ2-2|NA|TRBD1
TGTGCCAGCCGTGGGACAGCGAACACCGGGGAGCTGTTTTTT
CASRGTANTGELFF
>TRBV18|TRBJ2-1|NA|NA
TGTGCCAGCTCACCGGAAACTTGGTACAATGAGCAGTTCTTC
CASSPETWYNEQFF
>TRBV23-1|TRBJ1-4|few|NA
TGCGCCAGCAGTCATCAGGTAAAACTGTTTTTT
CASSHQVKLFF
>TRBV6-1|TRBJ1-1|NA|NA
TGTGCCAGCAGTGTCGGGCAGAACACTGAAGCTTTCTTT
CASSVGQNTEAFF
>TRBV7-9|TRBJ2-5|NA|TRBD2
TGTGCCAGCAGCCGGGGGTGGCTAGCGGGAGGCGGAGAGACCCAGTACTTC
CASSRGWLAGGGETQYF
>TRBV27|TRBJ2-3|NA|NA
TGTGCCAGCAGGAGCCGACCCGAGTCGGCGCAGTATTTT
CASRSRPESAQYF
>TRBV9|TRBJ1-1|NA|NA
TGTGCCAGCAGCGTAGTCGCAGGGGCGAACACTGAAGCTTTCTTT
CASSVVAGANTEAFF
>TRBV9|TRBJ2-1|NA|NA
TGTGCCAGCAGCGGCCGACCCCACTACAATGAGCAGTTCTTC
CASSGRPHYNEQFF
>TRBV6-5|TRBJ1-2|NA|TRBD1
TGTGCCAGCAGCCATGGACAGGTCGACGGCTACACCTTC
CASSHGQVDGYTF
>TRBV11-2|TRBJ2-5|NA|TRBD2
TGTGCCAGCAGCTTAGGGGCTAGCGGAGGCCAGCAAGAGACCCAGTACTTC
CASSLGASGGQQETQYF
>TRBV28|TRBJ1-4|few|NA
TGTGCCAGCAGGGAACGCCTCATGACAGATGAAAAACTGTTTTTT
CASRERLMTDEKLFF
>TRBV10-3|TRBJ2-5|once|NA
TGTGCCACCGGGGGCGGGGAGACCCAGTACTTC
CATGGGETQYF
>TRBV27|TRBJ2-7|NA|NA
TGTGCCAGCGGGCGACGGCCATACGAGCAGTACTTC
CASGRRPYEQYF
>TRBV19|TRBJ2-7|NA|TRBD2
TGTGCCAGTAGGAGACTAGCGGGAGGTGACGAGCAGTACTTC
CASRRLAGGDEQYF